This is a list of T cell receptor beta chains from one sample in a study of prognosis after radiotherapy for stage I lung cancer. A single record per CDR3 protein comes from TCRdb applying MiXCR to the multiplex PCR reads. The data contain about 16,000 distinct CDR3 sequences, around 30% of them singletons. The sample here was PBMCs, taken before or after stereotactic body radiation therapy (not recorded which). The source is a donor over 45 with non-small cell lung cancer. The CDR3 runs from the conserved cysteine through the conserved F or W.

v_call | cdr3_aa
TRBV6-2/TRBV6-3 | CASGEAGTSGRVGENQYF
TRBV11-2 | CASSSLGVVGYNEQFF
TRBV2 | CASRTRPEFLFF
TRBV20-1 | CSAKTWWGYGYIF
TRBV30 | CAWTEGTGNTEAFF
TRBV25-1 | CASSESSQGHYEQYF
TRBV7-6 | CASSQDVQWFGSSYEQYF
TRBV29-1 | CSVLMRDRGYEQYF
TRBV4-3 | CASSQELLETQYF
TRBV6-1 | CASTLGGAMETQYF
TRBV10-3 | CAISESRGSYEHYF
TRBV25-1 | CASRDHRGFEQYF
TRBV24-1 | CATRPQGDTGELFF
TRBV20-1 | CSASDAPGTQYF
TRBV20-1 | CSARETGAMEYGYTF
TRBV6-1 | CASSRRHGSGDLFF
TRBV6-1 | CESRTGGSGANVLTF
TRBV28 | CASSRVPSGIGETQYF
TRBV5-1 | CASSLEAGGIYEQYF
TRBV28 | CATAGGREFSTGELFF
TRBV5-4 | CASSFGTSFLGEQYF
TRBV12-3/TRBV12-4 | CASSLSSEETQYF
TRBV20-1 | CSARDTVGQPEHF
TRBV27 | CASSSRLAGAGEQYF
TRBV6-1 | CASRRDFYNERFF
TRBV6-2/TRBV6-3 | CASTSRGGYNEQFF
TRBV6-2/TRBV6-3 | CASSYTSGHSYNEQFF
TRBV6-1 | CARPGTGDTGELFF
TRBV19 | CASSTPDRKETQYF
TRBV7-2 | CASSRVGQGGENEQFF
TRBV28 | CASSFSGTSGSYEQYF
TRBV30 | CAWRWVNEQFF
TRBV28 | CASSLGARASYTF
TRBV7-8 | CDSSRPVTVGSTGELFF
TRBV9 | CASSVGEGGVYEQYF
TRBV2 | CASSPDASTYTQYF
TRBV6-5 | CASSSPGSNRGYTF
TRBV19 | CASSSSRGNEQFF
TRBV19 | CASSGSSGGGETQYF
TRBV19 | CACSISVADEQFF
TRBV20-1 | CSARLGLGRVSNQPQHF
TRBV6-1 | CASSPGSSGSGGAEQFF
TRBV6-2/TRBV6-3 | CASSFRRDNQPQHF
TRBV20-1 | CSARWSGVAAGRRGYTF
TRBV4-1 | CASSLVAGVAYNEQFF
TRBV6-1 | CASSGLAGADTQYF